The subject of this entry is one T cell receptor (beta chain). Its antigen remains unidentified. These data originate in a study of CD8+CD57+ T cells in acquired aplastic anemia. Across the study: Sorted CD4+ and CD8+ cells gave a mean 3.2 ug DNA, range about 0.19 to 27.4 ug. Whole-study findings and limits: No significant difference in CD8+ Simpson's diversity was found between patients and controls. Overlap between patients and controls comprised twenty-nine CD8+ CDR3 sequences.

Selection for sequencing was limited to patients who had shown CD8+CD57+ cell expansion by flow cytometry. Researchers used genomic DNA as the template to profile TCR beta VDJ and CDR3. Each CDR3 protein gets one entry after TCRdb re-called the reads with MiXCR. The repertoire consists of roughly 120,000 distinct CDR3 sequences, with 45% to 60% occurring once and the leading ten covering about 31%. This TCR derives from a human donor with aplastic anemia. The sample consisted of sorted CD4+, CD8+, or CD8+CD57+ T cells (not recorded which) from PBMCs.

CDR3 sequence: CATSRSDTEAFF. In DNA form, the CDR3 reads TGTGCCACCAGCAGAAGTGACACTGAAGCTTTCTTT. V is TRBV15 and J is TRBJ1-1; D call uncertain. The CDR3 contains 12 residues. V lost 2 bases to trimming and J lost 3 bases, with 4 bases between them. Germline CDR1 reads LNHNV; CDR2 reads YYDKDF (reference sequence).